This TCR beta chain emerged from a study of shared clonotypes between healthy human individuals. The germline V gene encodes CDR1 SQVTM and CDR2 ANQGSEA. Trimming left V 3 bases short and J 2 bases short, with 16 bases between. This CDR3 comprises 15 residues. Clones were read by immunoSEQ multiplex PCR, and TCRdb kept only the in-frame ones, dropping some. In the table there are around 1,100,000 clones, approximately 80% of which are singletons. The sequenced material came from memory CD4+ T cells from PBMCs. Subset denoted: CD45RA-negative fraction. The TCR comes from a man between 18 and 29 years old in good health. Some clones in this sample may be carry-over from other donors' samples. This chain connects TRBV29-1 to TRBJ1-2, with no clear D. CDR3 amino acids: CSVEAQISPNYGYTF. CDR3 DNA: TGCAGCGTTGAGGCTCAGATATCCCCAAACTATGGCTACACCTTC.